The 28 T cell receptor beta chains below were found in one sample sequenced in a study of T-cell memory formation after mild COVID-19. Using its own MiXCR run on the 5' RACE reads, TCRdb lists one record per CDR3 protein. Among fewer than 500,000 distinct CDR3 sequences listed, more than 20% were seen once. Specimen: PBMCs or a T cell subset sorted from them (not recorded which). These receptors all stem from an adult woman who had mild COVID-19 (a few samples of this study predate the infection). Cell type and time point are not known.

The CDR3 spells CASSAATGVGETQYF. CDR3 nucleotide sequence: TGTGCCAGCTCAGCAGCGACAGGGGTTGGAGAGACCCAGTACTTC. The chain carries TRBV18 and TRBJ2-5; 8 bases fit TRBD1. CDR3 length equals 15 residues. The junction had 9 bases not matched to a gene; V was cut back by 5 bases and J by 4 bases. Germline lookup yields CDR1 KGHSH and CDR2 LQKENI.

The chain is built from TRBV7-2 and TRBJ2-3; no firm D call. The V gene lost 6 bases and the J gene lost 8 bases, with 21 bases spanning the gap. The CDR3 is 15 residues long. The germline V gene encodes CDR1 SGHTA and CDR2 FQGNSA. The CDR3 coding sequence is TGTGCCAGCAGTTCAAGGACCGGCCTGGGTGGTACGCAGTATTTT. This codes for CASSSRTGLGGTQYF.

This sequence joins TRBV7-9 and TRBJ1-4; possible D gene TRBD1, 5 bases. This CDR3 is 16 amino acids long. Germline CDR1 reads SEHNR; CDR2 reads FQNEAQ (reference sequence). V lost 5 bases and J 5 bases, leaving 18 bases between the germline ends. CDR3 coding DNA: TGTGCCAGCAGCCCCCCCGGGCAGTGGGGGAATGAAAAACTGTTTTTT. As protein: CASSPPGQWGNEKLFF.

The V gene is TRBV29-1, the J gene TRBJ2-7; TRBD1 matches at 7 bases. The CDR3 sequence is 12 residues long. With 6 bases clipped from V and 0 bases from J, the junction kept 2 bases outside the gene matches. The germline gives CDR1 SQVTM, CDR2 ANQGSEA. DNA for the CDR3: TGCAGCGTCTGGGACAGCTCCTACGAGCAGTACTTC. Protein: CSVWDSSYEQYF.

The V call is TRBV7-7, the J call TRBJ1-2; possible D gene TRBD1, 6 bases. This CDR3 is built from 15 residues. CDR1 SSHAT and CDR2 FNYEAQ come from the germline V gene (reference sequence). The V and J ends lost 1 base and 3 bases respectively, with 12 bases between them. The CDR3 protein is CASSLEVRGDYGYTF. Here the CDR3 DNA reads TGTGCCAGCAGCTTAGAGGTCAGGGGTGACTATGGCTACACCTTC. The variable domain in full, completed from reference TRBV7-7 and TRBJ1-2, reads GAGVSQSPRYKVTKRGQDVTLRCDPISSHATLYWYQQALGQGPEFLTYFNYEAQPDKSGLPSDRFSAERPEGSISTLTIQRTEQRDSAMYRCASSLEVRGDYGYTFGSGTRLTVV.

This clonotype has more than one count but fewer than ten. The chain has TRBV2 and TRBJ2-2, with D possibly TRBD2 on 5 matching bases. Per germline, CDR1 SNHLY and CDR2 FYNNEI. Trimming pared 3 bases from V and 0 bases from J, leaving 11 bases between. The CDR3 covers 16 residues. CDR3 nucleotide sequence: TGTGCCAGCAGTGATCGGGGTCGGGCGAACACCGGGGAGCTGTTTTTT. Translation gives CASSDRGRANTGELFF.

V is TRBV20-1 and J is TRBJ2-1; D possibly corresponds to TRBD2 (6 bases). Germline V gene lookup returns CDR1 DFQATT and CDR2 SNEGSKA (reference sequence). The CDR3 has 17 residues. With 0 bases removed from V and 3 bases from J, the gap between germline ends came to 18 bases. The CDR3 here is CSARDTVGGRSYNEQFF. For the CDR3, the DNA is TGCAGTGCTAGAGATACGGTGGGGGGTCGAAGCTACAATGAGCAGTTCTTC.

J is TRBJ2-7 and V is TRBV7-9; 8 bases line up with TRBD1. Germline lookup yields CDR1 SEHNR and CDR2 FQNEAQ (reference sequence). The ends lost 4 bases at V and 6 bases at J; junction bases unmatched: 8. CDR3 length: 14 amino acids. The CDR3 DNA is TGTGCCAGCAGCTCCCGTTCAGGGGGCATCGAGCAGTACTTC. Translating gives CASSSRSGGIEQYF.

This clonotype was detected only a few times. The CDR3 is CASSPGGTSRSAEQFF. CDR3 sequence (DNA): TGTGCCAGCAGCCCCGGCGGGACTAGCCGGTCCGCGGAGCAGTTCTTC. The chain combines TRBV7-2 with TRBJ2-1; the match to TRBD2 covers 9 bases. The CDR3 loop spans 16 amino acids. Germline CDR1 and CDR2: SGHTA and FQGNSA. The trim removed 5 bases at V and 10 bases at J, leaving 15 bases unmatched.

The genes are TRBV9 and TRBJ2-3, with 12 nucleotides matching TRBD2. This CDR3 is 18 amino acids long. Germline trimming cut 0 bases from V and 0 bases from J; bases unmatched to any gene: 5. Germline CDR1 reads SGDLS; CDR2 reads YYNGEE. CDR3 in DNA: TGTGCCAGCAGCGTAGCTGCTAGCGGGGGGGAAAGCACAGATACGCAGTATTTT. Translated, it gives CASSVAASGGESTDTQYF.

The chain is built from TRBV5-5 and TRBJ1-2, with 7 bases that match TRBD1. J was trimmed by 5 bases and V by 3 bases; bases with no gene match: 4. The CDR3 runs 13 residues. CDR1 and CDR2 (germline): SGHKS, YYEKEE (reference sequence). The CDR3 region has the DNA TGTGCCAGCAGCTGGGCAGGGGGATATGGCTACACCTTC. It is translated as CASSWAGGYGYTF.

The chain links TRBV29-1 to TRBJ2-1; unclear D gene. The V gene's germline CDR1 is SQVTM and CDR2 ANQGSEA. Trimming removed 4 bases at V and 0 bases at J, with 13 bases between. The CDR3 loop spans 15 amino acids. The CDR3 loop reads CSVGRPASSYNEQFF. The CDR3, as DNA: TGCAGCGTTGGTCGACCGGCAAGCTCCTACAATGAGCAGTTCTTC.

V is TRBV4-2 and J is TRBJ1-5; D is unresolved. Germline CDR1 reads LGHNA; CDR2 reads YNFKEQ. V lost 0 bases and J 0 bases, leaving 12 bases between the germline ends. This CDR3 is built from 17 residues. CDR3 protein: CASSQDLIFSSNQPQHF. The CDR3 DNA is TGTGCCAGCAGCCAAGATCTAATATTTAGTAGCAATCAGCCCCAGCATTTT.

This clonotype has only a few counts. The chain uses TRBV7-9 and TRBJ1-3; possibly TRBD1 for D (6 bases). This CDR3 is built from 15 residues. The germline gives CDR1 SEHNR, CDR2 FQNEAQ (reference sequence). V was clipped by 10 bases and J by 0 bases, with 16 bases between them. The CDR3 is CATSEQDSSGNTIYF. DNA for the CDR3: TGTGCCACCAGTGAACAGGACAGCTCTGGAAACACCATATATTTT.

The chain links TRBV5-1 to TRBJ1-1; the D gene is possibly TRBD1 (5 bases). Per the germline V gene, CDR1 is SGHRS and CDR2 is YFSETQ. V was cut by 2 bases and J by 1 base, with 12 bases left in between. This CDR3 spans 15 amino acids. CDR3 DNA: TGCGCCAGCAGCTTAGGACCGGGGGGGAACACTGAAGCTTTCTTT. This sequence encodes CASSLGPGGNTEAFF. The full variable domain, completed using reference TRBV5-1 and TRBJ1-1, is KAGVTQTPRYLIKTRGQQVTLSCSPISGHRSVSWYQQTPGQGLQFLFEYFSETQRNKGNFPGRFSGRQFSNSRSEMNVSTLELGDSALYLCASSLGPGGNTEAFFGQGTRLTVV.

This clonotype was counted only a few times. The chain combines TRBV7-9 with TRBJ1-2; D is undetermined. Germline loops: CDR1 SEHNR, CDR2 FQNEAQ (reference sequence). Trimming pared 1 base from V and 8 bases from J, leaving 17 bases between. CDR3 length: 15 residues. CDR3 nucleotide sequence: TGTGCCAGCAGCTTAGGTGCCCGGGCCACCTCGGGCTACACCTTC. Its protein product is CASSLGARATSGYTF. The variable domain in full, completed from reference TRBV7-9 and TRBJ1-2, reads DTGVSQNPRHKITKRGQNVTFRCDPISEHNRLYWYRQTLGQGPEFLTYFQNEAQLEKSRLLSDRFSAERPKGSFSTLEIQRTEQGDSAMYLCASSLGARATSGYTFGSGTRLTVV.

The CDR3 is CASSSYGGRVSYEQYF. CDR3 DNA: TGTGCCAGCAGTTCTTATGGGGGGCGAGTTTCCTACGAGCAGTACTTC. The chain couples TRBV7-6 to TRBJ2-7; D could derive from TRBD1 or TRBD2 (6 bases each). The CDR3 totals 16 residues. Per germline, CDR1 SGHVS and CDR2 FNYEAQ. V lost 6 bases and J lost 1, with 19 bases in between.

The V gene is TRBV3-1, the J gene TRBJ2-6, with D tentatively TRBD2 (5 bases). The V end lost 1 base, the J end lost 19 bases, and 11 bases lay between the germline ends. In germline, CDR1 is LGHDT, CDR2 YNNKEL (reference sequence). The CDR3 totals 11 residues. The CDR3 here is CASSQGGPRTF. CDR3 nucleotide sequence: TGTGCCAGCAGCCAAGGAGGGCCTCGAACTTTC.

The chain is built from TRBV5-1 and TRBJ2-5; a weak D match, TRBD2 (5 bases). Germline V gives CDR1 SGHRS, CDR2 YFSETQ. With 5 bases removed from V and 5 bases from J, the gap between germline ends came to 13 bases. This CDR3 region has 13 residues. CDR3 sequence: CASRRTPGETQYF. The CDR3 DNA sequence: TGCGCCAGCAGGAGGACGCCGGGGGAGACCCAGTACTTC.

This clonotype occurred a few times. This rearrangement joins TRBV3-1 to TRBJ2-3; TRBD2 matches at 8 bases. The CDR3 has 15 amino acids. From germline, CDR1 is LGHDT and CDR2 YNNKEL (reference sequence). Losses at the gene ends were 4 bases for V and 4 bases for J; bases not matched to a gene: 7. The CDR3 loop reads CASSRSGGRADTQYF. The CDR3 coding sequence is TGTGCCAGCAGCCGGAGCGGGGGTCGGGCAGATACGCAGTATTTT.

The chain uses TRBV29-1 and TRBJ2-7; possible D gene TRBD1, 5 bases. With 1 base removed from V and 3 bases from J, the gap between germline ends came to 19 bases. The CDR3 consists of 16 residues. Per the germline V gene, CDR1 is SQVTM and CDR2 is ANQGSEA. The CDR3 bases are TGCAGCGTTGAAGGTGGACACAAAGGGCCTAACTACGAGCAGTACTTC. As protein: CSVEGGHKGPNYEQYF.

The genes are TRBV7-2 and TRBJ2-7, with D perhaps matching TRBD1 (5 bases). Germline loops: CDR1 SGHTA, CDR2 FQGNSA. Trimming left V 4 bases short and J 10 bases short, with 14 bases between. This CDR3 is built from 12 residues. The DNA of the CDR3 is TGTGCCAGCAGCTCAGTAGGTGACAGCCAGTACTTC. Protein sequence: CASSSVGDSQYF.

This chain joins TRBV27 and TRBJ1-5; D is undetermined. CDR1 is MNHEY, CDR2 SMNVEV, per germline (reference sequence). CDR3 size: 13 residues. V lost 5 bases, J lost 8 bases, and 13 bases lay in between. The CDR3 DNA follows: TGTGCCAGCAGTCCGCGGGTGAGGGAGCCCCAGCATTTT. Its translation is CASSPRVREPQHF.

The chain couples TRBV24-1 to TRBJ2-3; D is possibly TRBD2 (6 bases). The CDR3 contains 18 residues. Germline V lookup: CDR1 KGHDR, CDR2 SFDVKD. Trimming cost V 1 base and J 4 bases, with 20 bases left between them. The CDR3 bases are TGTGCCACCAGTGATTTAATGAGTCCCGGGAGTACCCCAGATACGCAGTATTTT. Amino acid sequence: CATSDLMSPGSTPDTQYF.

The J gene is TRBJ2-5, the V gene TRBV10-3, with 7 bases aligning to TRBD1. The CDR3 spans 14 residues. In germline, CDR1 is ENHRY, CDR2 SYGVKD. V lost 5 bases and J lost 4; bases outside the gene matches: 7. The CDR3 reads CAISKRQGGETQYF. The CDR3, as DNA: TGTGCCATCAGTAAGCGACAGGGCGGAGAGACCCAGTACTTC.

The sample holds a few counts of this clonotype. The chain combines TRBV12-3 or TRBV12-4 with TRBJ1-1, with a possible D match to TRBD1 (6 bases). V lost 6 bases, J lost 2 bases, and 13 bases lay in between. CDR3 size: 14 residues. The DNA for the CDR3 is TGTGCCAGCAGCGGGACATCCCCAAACACTGAAGCTTTCTTT. Amino acids: CASSGTSPNTEAFF.

The rearrangement joins TRBV5-1 to TRBJ2-5, with D perhaps TRBD2 (5 bases). The CDR3 has 16 amino acids. V lost 0 bases and J 4 bases, leaving 16 bases between the germline ends. CDR1 and CDR2 from the germline V gene are SGHRS and YFSETQ. In DNA form, the CDR3 reads TGCGCCAGCAGCTTGGTACCCGCGGAGGTTTTAGAGACCCAGTACTTC. Residues: CASSLVPAEVLETQYF.

The CDR3: CSVEDPARPQQYF. DNA for the CDR3: TGCAGCGTTGAAGACCCGGCCCGACCTCAGCAGTACTTC. V is TRBV29-1 and J is TRBJ2-7, with D unresolved. V shed 0 bases and J shed 8 bases, with 14 bases lying between them. CDR3 length: 13 amino acids. Looked up from germline, CDR1 is SQVTM and CDR2 is ANQGSEA.